These 26 T cell receptor beta chains were sequenced from one sample in a study of blood T cells in healthy people across ages. Primed by a sample-barcoded 5' primer and a J-beta primer mix, a second PCR proceeded for roughly 7 to 11 cycles. TCRdb reprocessed the 5' RACE reads with MiXCR, giving one entry per CDR3 protein. Here the sample spans 700,000 or so distinct CDR3 sequences, over 40% being singletons. Sequenced sample: blood. The receptors originated from an elderly man in good health.

The sample holds a few counts of this clonotype. The junction departs from the called germline gene at one end, perhaps through a read error. The rearrangement uses TRBV5-1 and TRBJ2-7; 9 bases align to TRBD1. Germline V gene sequence: CDR1 SGHRS, CDR2 YFSETQ. The CDR3 length is 15 residues. This CDR3 is CASSLGDRVSYVQYF. In DNA, the CDR3 is TGCGCCAGCAGCTTGGGGGACAGGGTTTCCTACGTGCAGTACTTC.

This rearrangement joins TRBV6-1 to TRBJ1-2; D is unresolved. V was trimmed by 5 bases and J by 4 bases, leaving 20 bases between them. This CDR3 is 16 amino acids long. In germline, CDR1 is MNHNS, CDR2 SASEGT. Written as DNA, the CDR3 is TGTGCCAGCAGTCATCGGCGCCTCCAAGCTTCCTATGGCTACACCTTC. It translates to CASSHRRLQASYGYTF.

Notes on this clonotype: One junction end disagrees with the germline gene, perhaps due to a read error. The chain employs TRBV6-2 or TRBV6-3 and TRBJ2-1, with 10 bases aligning to TRBD2. In germline, CDR1 is MNHEY, CDR2 SVGEGT. The CDR3 consists of 16 residues. CDR3 nucleotide sequence: TGTGCCAGCAGCCCCATAGCGGGGGGAACCTACAATGAGCTGTTCTTC. This encodes CASSPIAGGTYNELFF.

This clonotype was detected only once. The CDR3 DNA is TGTGCCAGCAGCCCCTACGGTCTGGGTGGTGAAAAACTGTTTTTT. This codes for CASSPYGLGGEKLFF. The chain employs TRBV14 and TRBJ1-4; D gene uncertain. V dropped 4 bases and J dropped 7 bases, with 16 bases sitting between them. The CDR3 runs 15 residues. Germline V gene lookup returns CDR1 SGHDN and CDR2 FVKESK. Full variable domain (remainder filled in from reference TRBV14 and TRBJ1-4): EAGVTQFPSHSVIEKGQTVTLRCDPISGHDNLYWYRRVMGKEIKFLLHFVKESKQDESGMPNNRFLAERTGGTYSTLKVQPAELEDSGVYFCASSPYGLGGEKLFFGSGTQLSVL.

The count of this clonotype is one. The chain links TRBV12-5 to TRBJ1-6, with 7 positions matching TRBD1. This CDR3 is built from 16 residues. CDR1 is LGHNT and CDR2 is FRNRAP in the germline V gene. V shed 6 bases and J 8 bases; nucleotides not matched to a gene: 13. CDR3 DNA: TGTGCTAGTGGCCTTCAGCCAGGGACAGTTGATTCACCCCTCCACTTT. Its protein product is CASGLQPGTVDSPLHF.

The chain links TRBV7-3 to TRBJ2-5, with a weak D call TRBD2 (6 bases). CDR1 and CDR2 (germline): SGHTA, FQGTGA. The CDR3 runs to 15 residues. V was pared by 5 bases and J by 2 bases, with 15 bases between. The CDR3 DNA reads as TGTGCCAGCAGCCTGGTGGGGGGTGCACAAGAGACCCAGTACTTC. Translated: CASSLVGGAQETQYF.

Points on this clonotype: A much larger clonotype is one base distant, so this may be a read error. The chain joins TRBV4-3 to TRBJ2-5; possible D gene TRBD2, 6 bases. The end of the DNA is better explained by TRBJ2-7, so the J call may be wrong. Germline values: CDR1 LGHNA, CDR2 YSLEER. The CDR3 loop spans 15 amino acids. Written as DNA, the CDR3 is TGCGCCAGCAGCCGGATGAACGGGAGATTGGACGAGCAGTACTTC. Translated, it gives CASSRMNGRLDEQYF.

This clonotype was counted a few times. The genes are TRBV5-1 and TRBJ2-5, with D perhaps assigned TRBD1 or TRBD2 (5 bases each). The CDR3 contains 12 residues. Per germline, CDR1 SGHRS and CDR2 YFSETQ. Trimming removed 4 bases at V and 11 bases at J, with 15 bases between. The CDR3 region is CASSPEGNEQYF. CDR3 nucleotides: TGCGCCAGCAGCCCAGAGGGGAATGAGCAGTACTTC.

The table lists this clonotype with a few counts. This rearrangement joins TRBV10-3 to TRBJ2-7, with D possibly being TRBD1 (6 bases). CDR1 ENHRY and CDR2 SYGVKD come from the germline V gene. The CDR3 runs to 13 residues. V was trimmed by 5 bases and J by 1 base, leaving 9 bases between them. CDR3 sequence (DNA): TGTGCCATCAGTCAGGACAGATCCTACGAGCAGTACTTC. Encoded protein: CAISQDRSYEQYF.

This clonotype occurred a few times. The chain combines TRBV24-1 with TRBJ1-1; 7 nucleotides align to TRBD1. Trimming took 4 bases from V and 1 from J; bases not matched to a gene: 26. The germline CDR1 and CDR2 sequences are KGHDR and SFDVKD. The CDR3 is made up of 22 amino acids. The CDR3, as DNA: TGTGCCACCAGTGAGTCTTGCCAACAGGGGACCGTGATTTATGAGGAGAACACTGAAGCTTTCTTT. Translated, it gives CATSESCQQGTVIYEENTEAFF.

This clonotype has just a few counts. V gene TRBV6-4 combines with J gene TRBJ1-2, with 7 bases that match TRBD1. The V gene's germline CDR1 is MRHNA and CDR2 SNTAGT. The CDR3 has 15 residues. V lost 6 bases to trimming and J lost 2 bases; unmatched junction nucleotides: 9. The CDR3 bases are TGTGCCAGCAGCCCAGGGGGATCAACAAACTATGGCTACACCTTC. This codes for CASSPGGSTNYGYTF.

This chain uses TRBV12-5 with TRBJ2-7, with 7 positions matching TRBD2. The CDR3 covers 13 residues. The V segment lost 1 base and the J segment 7 bases; nucleotides outside the gene matches: 4. Per germline, CDR1 LGHNT and CDR2 FRNRAP. CDR3 protein: CASGLATSSEQYF. CDR3 sequence (DNA): TGTGCTAGTGGTTTGGCGACTAGCTCGGAGCAGTACTTC. The full variable domain, its missing parts supplied by reference TRBV12-5 and TRBJ2-7, is DARVTQTPRHKVTEMGQEVTMRCQPILGHNTVFWYRQTMMQGLELLAYFRNRAPLDDSGMPKDRFSAEMPDATLATLKIQPSEPRDSAVYFCASGLATSSEQYFGPGTRLTVT.

This chain joins TRBV7-9 and TRBJ2-5; D might be TRBD2 (5 bases). This CDR3 is built from 15 residues. Trimming removed 5 bases from V and 2 bases from J, with 15 bases in between. The germline V gene has CDR1 SEHNR and CDR2 FQNEAQ (reference sequence). The CDR3 nucleotides read TGTGCCAGCAGCAACGAGGGTTCGATACAAGAGACCCAGTACTTC. It translates to CASSNEGSIQETQYF.

The chain employs TRBV29-1 and TRBJ2-7; 7 nucleotides agree with TRBD1. CDR1 and CDR2 from the germline V gene are SQVTM and ANQGSEA. The CDR3 contains 12 residues. J gave up 4 bases and V 6 bases, and 6 bases lay outside the gene matches. The CDR3 reads CSVRQGAYEQYF. CDR3 in DNA: TGCAGCGTCCGACAGGGAGCGTACGAGCAGTACTTC.

This sequence joins TRBV7-3 and TRBJ1-6, with D unclear. Germline CDR1 SGHTA, CDR2 FQGTGA. This CDR3 spans 15 amino acids. Trimming took 0 bases from V and 9 from J, leaving 12 bases between them. The CDR3 region is CASSLTAGIGSPLHF. CDR3 nucleotide sequence: TGTGCCAGCAGCTTAACTGCGGGGATCGGTTCACCCCTCCACTTT.

This clonotype was counted only a few times. This sequence joins TRBV7-8 and TRBJ1-2; D gene ambiguous. V lost 5 bases, J lost 1 base, and 8 bases lay in between. The CDR3 spans 13 residues. Looked up from germline, CDR1 is SGHVS and CDR2 is FQNEAQ. The CDR3 coding sequence is TGTGCCAGCAGCCCGACGGTTAACTATGGCTACACCTTC. Translation gives CASSPTVNYGYTF.

V gene TRBV7-9 combines with J gene TRBJ2-3; D is undetermined. This CDR3 is 12 amino acids long. Trimming removed 4 bases from V and 8 bases from J, with 10 bases in between. Germline V gene sequence: CDR1 SEHNR, CDR2 FQNEAQ (reference sequence). CDR3 loop: CASSSSSFTQYF. The CDR3 nucleotides are TGTGCCAGCAGCTCAAGCTCTTTTACGCAGTATTTT.

The chain couples TRBV5-8 to TRBJ2-7, with 7 nucleotides matching TRBD1. CDR1 and CDR2 from the germline V gene are SGHTS and YDEGEE. With V trimmed by 3 bases and J by 1 base, 4 bases remained unmatched. The CDR3 covers 14 residues. The CDR3 loop reads CASSWGQKSYEQYF. CDR3 nucleotides: TGTGCCAGCAGCTGGGGACAGAAATCCTACGAGCAGTACTTC. The entire variable domain, with the rest obtained from reference TRBV5-8 and TRBJ2-7, is as follows: EAGVTQSPTHLIKTRGQQATLRCSPISGHTSVYWYQQALGLGLQFLLWYDEGEERNRGNFPPRFSGRQFPNYSSELNVNALELEDSALYLCASSWGQKSYEQYFGPGTRLTVT.

The CDR3 DNA sequence: TGTGCCATCAGCCTGAACACAGATACGCAGTATTTT. This translates into CAISLNTDTQYF. The chain has TRBV10-3 and TRBJ2-3; the D is unclear. Germline V gives CDR1 ENHRY, CDR2 SYGVKD. The CDR3 is made up of 12 amino acids. V lost 6 bases and J 2 bases, leaving 6 bases between the germline ends.

This clonotype was seen a handful of times. This chain links TRBV20-1 with TRBJ2-7; 13 positions match TRBD2. This CDR3 region has 17 residues. V gave up 6 bases and J gave up 9 bases; unmatched junction bases: 20. The germline gives CDR1 DFQATT, CDR2 SNEGSKA (reference sequence). The CDR3 sequence is CSAGGGTSGNHIEGQYF. The CDR3 DNA sequence: TGCAGTGCCGGCGGGGGGACTAGCGGGAATCATATAGAAGGGCAGTACTTC.

The gene calls are TRBV2 and TRBJ2-3; D gene uncertain. CDR1 and CDR2 (germline): SNHLY, FYNNEI. The CDR3 runs to 15 residues. The germline V and J ends were trimmed by 3 bases and 3 bases, with 13 bases remaining between them. CDR3 protein: CASSDENSRTDTQYF. CDR3 DNA: TGTGCCAGCAGTGACGAGAATAGCAGGACAGATACGCAGTATTTT.

This chain joins TRBV4-2 and TRBJ1-1; D not resolved. Germline V gene sequence: CDR1 LGHNA, CDR2 YNFKEQ. V gave up 3 bases and J gave up 1 base, with 18 bases separating them. The CDR3 sequence is 17 residues long. CDR3 residues: CASSHALREDRNTEAFF. The CDR3 region has the DNA TGTGCCAGCAGCCATGCCCTTAGAGAAGATAGGAACACTGAAGCTTTCTTT.

V usage is TRBV7-2 and J usage is TRBJ1-5; D may be TRBD1 (6 bases). Germline lookup yields CDR1 SGHTA and CDR2 FQGNSA. With 5 bases removed from V and 3 bases from J, the gap between germline ends came to 17 bases. The CDR3 extends over 16 amino acids. The CDR3 spells CASSQLWTDPNQPQHF. The CDR3 DNA reads TGTGCCAGCAGCCAACTCTGGACAGACCCCAATCAGCCCCAGCATTTT.

J is TRBJ2-2 and V is TRBV6-5; 10 positions match TRBD1. Unmatched junction bases numbered 5, after V lost 4 bases and J lost 3 bases. This CDR3 has 16 residues. Germline CDR1 is MNHEY and CDR2 is SVGAGI. The CDR3 region is CASSSGTGADTGELFF. Written as DNA, the CDR3 is TGTGCCAGCAGTTCCGGGACAGGGGCAGACACCGGGGAGCTGTTTTTT.

The table lists this clonotype with many counts. A read error may be the cause here, since a much bigger clone is one base away. The J gene is TRBJ2-1, the V gene TRBV18; the match to TRBD2 covers 8 bases. V gave up 8 bases and J gave up 6 bases; unmatched junction bases: 6. CDR3 length: 13 residues. Germline V gives CDR1 KGHSH, CDR2 LQKENI. In DNA form, the CDR3 reads TGTGCCAGCGCTAGGACTAGCATCAATGAGCAGTTCTTC. Encoded protein: CASARTSINEQFF.

Only a few counts were recorded for this clonotype. The rearrangement joins TRBV20-1 to TRBJ2-5, with 9 bases that match TRBD1. The DNA matches TRBJ2-7 better at its end, which makes the J call doubtful. This CDR3 region has 14 residues. Germline CDR1 DFQATT, CDR2 SNEGSKA (reference sequence). This chain's CDR3 is CSATPPGQGSEQYF. The CDR3 DNA reads as TGCAGTGCTACCCCACCGGGACAGGGCTCCGAGCAGTACTTC.